This T cell receptor beta chain comes out of a study of shared clonotypes between healthy human individuals. Both CD45RO+ cells and CCR7-negative CD45RA+ TemRA cells were combined to make up CD8 memory. Only one count was recorded for this clone. Its antigen remains unidentified. The study, taken as a whole, reports: Among non-shared clonotypes, generation probabilities were lower than among those shared by all four donors. Shared across four donors were roughly 5.3% of the naive CD4 clonotypes. An anticipated effect of sequencing depth on clonotype sharing among donors was recognized.

Germline V lookup: CDR1 SGHRS, CDR2 YFSETQ. CDR3 length: 15 residues. V dropped 4 bases and J dropped 2; count of bases not matched to a gene: 7. Method: immunoSEQ multiplex PCR; TCRdb's copy keeps in-frame clones and lacks some. Of around 370,000 clones detected, approximately 97% appear once; the ten largest clones hold approximately 0.32%. The chain is built from TRBV5-1 and TRBJ2-5, with TRBD2 matching 8 bases. Input material: memory CD8+ T cells sorted from blood. Noted subset: CD45RO+ cells pooled with CCR7-negative TemRA cells. The TCR originated in a young man in good health. The CDR3 reads CASSLPGLEQETQYF. The CDR3 region has the DNA TGCGCCAGCAGCCTGCCGGGACTAGAACAAGAGACCCAGTACTTC. The whole variable domain, remainder taken from reference TRBV5-1 and TRBJ2-5, is KAGVTQTPRYLIKTRGQQVTLSCSPISGHRSVSWYQQTPGQGLQFLFEYFSETQRNKGNFPGRFSGRQFSNSRSEMNVSTLELGDSALYLCASSLPGLEQETQYFGPGTRLLVL.